These T cell receptor beta chains were read from a single sample in a study of OX40 agonist ivuxolimab in advanced cancers. Assay used: immunoSEQ multiplex PCR; TCRdb lists only in-frame clones, some missing. The sample records about 100,000 clones, approximately 90% being singletons. Sequencing was performed on CD4+ or CD8+ T cells sorted from blood, taken in a trial of the OX40 agonist ivuxolimab. The receptors derive from an adult with an advanced solid tumor such as melanoma, head and neck, liver or kidney cancer. Each CDR3 is given with its conserved first and last residue. D genes are given only for firm matches. Some rows mark clone size as missing; the rest say once, few, many or name a class of expanded clone.

J gene: TRBJ2-1; clone size: -; V gene: TRBV5-6; D gene: -; CDR3 DNA: TGTGCCAGCACGATGAGAGGGGGGGCTAATGAGCAGTTCTTC; CDR3 protein: CASTMRGGANEQFF
J gene: TRBJ2-7; clone size: -; V gene: TRBV20-1; D gene: -; CDR3 DNA: TGCAGTCTGATAAGGGGCTACGAGCAGTACTTC; CDR3 protein: CSLIRGYEQYF
J gene: TRBJ2-1; clone size: -; V gene: TRBV18; D gene: -; CDR3 DNA: TGTGCCAGCTCACCACAAGGAGGGGCAGACAATGAGCAGTTCTTC; CDR3 protein: CASSPQGGADNEQFF
J gene: TRBJ2-7; clone size: -; V gene: TRBV5-6; D gene: -; CDR3 DNA: TGTGCCAGCAGCTTGTACTTCTACGAGCAGTACTTC; CDR3 protein: CASSLYFYEQYF
J gene: TRBJ1-1; clone size: once; V gene: TRBV5-1; D gene: -; CDR3 DNA: TGCGCCAGCAGCTTGAATTCCCAAATGAACACTGAAGCTTTCTTT; CDR3 protein: CASSLNSQMNTEAFF
J gene: TRBJ1-4; clone size: -; V gene: TRBV5-8; D gene: -; CDR3 DNA: TGTGCCAGCAGGCCCGGACACGTTGCAACTAATGAAAAACTGTTTTTT; CDR3 protein: CASRPGHVATNEKLFF
J gene: TRBJ2-1; clone size: -; V gene: TRBV15; D gene: TRBD2; CDR3 DNA: TGTGCCACCAGCAGAGAGATAGCGGGAGGGGGGAATGAGCAGTTCTTC; CDR3 protein: CATSREIAGGGNEQFF
J gene: TRBJ1-2; clone size: -; V gene: TRBV27; D gene: TRBD1; CDR3 DNA: TGTGCCAGCAGCTTCCAGGGACAGGGGGCACGTGGCTACACCTTC; CDR3 protein: CASSFQGQGARGYTF
J gene: TRBJ2-1; clone size: -; V gene: TRBV29-1; D gene: -; CDR3 DNA: TGCAGCGTTGAACGGGAGTACAATGAGCAGTTCTTC; CDR3 protein: CSVEREYNEQFF
J gene: TRBJ2-1; clone size: few; V gene: TRBV7-9; D gene: -; CDR3 DNA: TGTGCCAGCAGCCCTTATTCACAGTACAATGAGCAGTTCTTC; CDR3 protein: CASSPYSQYNEQFF